Reported below is one T cell receptor (beta chain). Its target is unknown. This entry is derived from a study of OX40 agonist ivuxolimab in advanced cancers. Study context: Those enrolled were about 80% male, with a mean age of roughly 62 years and ages from about 20 to 79. General study results and limits: In the 0.1 to 3.0 mg/kg range, CD4+ and CD8+ blood T cells had expanded clonally by week 6. Relative to CD4+ cells, CD8+ T cells on average had more expanded clones.

The ends were cut back, 3 bases at V and 6 bases at J, with 12 bases in the middle. Germline assignment: CDR1 MDHEN and CDR2 SYDVKM. CDR3 length: 14 residues. Libraries were prepared by immunoSEQ multiplex PCR; TCRdb keeps only in-frame clonotypes and omits some of them. The sample records about 42,000 clones, about 88% being singletons. Enrollment shut out patients with autoimmune disease history or systemic immunosuppression. The chain carries TRBV28 and TRBJ1-3; no firm D call. This sequence originates from an adult with an advanced solid tumor such as melanoma, head and neck, liver or kidney cancer. The sample was CD4+ or CD8+ T cells sorted from blood, taken in a trial of the OX40 agonist ivuxolimab. For the CDR3, the DNA is TGTGCCAGCAGTTTTGCCCAAACCAAAAACACCATATATTTT. Translating gives CASSFAQTKNTIYF.